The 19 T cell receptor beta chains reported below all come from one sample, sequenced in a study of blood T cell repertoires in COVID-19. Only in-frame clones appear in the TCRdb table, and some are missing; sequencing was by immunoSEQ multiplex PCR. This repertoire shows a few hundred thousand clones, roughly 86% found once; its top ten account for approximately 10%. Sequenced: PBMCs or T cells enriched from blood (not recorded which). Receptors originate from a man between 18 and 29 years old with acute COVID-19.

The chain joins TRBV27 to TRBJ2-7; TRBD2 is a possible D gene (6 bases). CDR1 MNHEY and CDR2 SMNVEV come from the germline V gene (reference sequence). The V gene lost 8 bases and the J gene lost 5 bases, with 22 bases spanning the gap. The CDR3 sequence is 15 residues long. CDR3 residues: CASALGAGSVNEQYF. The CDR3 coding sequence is TGTGCCAGCGCTCTCGGGGCGGGGAGCGTGAACGAGCAGTACTTC.

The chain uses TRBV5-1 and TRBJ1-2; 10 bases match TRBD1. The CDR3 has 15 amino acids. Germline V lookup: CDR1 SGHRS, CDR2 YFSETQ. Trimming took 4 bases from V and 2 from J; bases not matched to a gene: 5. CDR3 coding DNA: TGCGCCAGCAGCCGGACAGGGGGAGTCAACTATGGCTACACCTTC. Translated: CASSRTGGVNYGYTF.

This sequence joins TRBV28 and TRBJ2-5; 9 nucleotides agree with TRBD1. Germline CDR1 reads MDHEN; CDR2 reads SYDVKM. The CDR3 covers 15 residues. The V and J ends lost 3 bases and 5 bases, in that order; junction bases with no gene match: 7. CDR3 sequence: CASSFAGTGRETQYF. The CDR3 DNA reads TGTGCCAGCAGTTTCGCCGGGACAGGGAGGGAGACCCAGTACTTC.

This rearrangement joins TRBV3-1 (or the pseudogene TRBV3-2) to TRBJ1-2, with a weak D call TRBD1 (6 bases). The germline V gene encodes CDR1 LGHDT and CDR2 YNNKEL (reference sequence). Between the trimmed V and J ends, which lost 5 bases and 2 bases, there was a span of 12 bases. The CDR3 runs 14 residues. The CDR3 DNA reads TGTGCCAGCAGCTACGGGACAAAAAACTATGGCTACACCTTC. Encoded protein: CASSYGTKNYGYTF.

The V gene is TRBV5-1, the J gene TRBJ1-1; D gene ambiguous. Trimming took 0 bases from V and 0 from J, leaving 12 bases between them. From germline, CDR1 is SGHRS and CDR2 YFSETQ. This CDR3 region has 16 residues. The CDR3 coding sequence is TGCGCCAGCAGCTTGGGCACGGGGAGATTGAACACTGAAGCTTTCTTT. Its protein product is CASSLGTGRLNTEAFF.

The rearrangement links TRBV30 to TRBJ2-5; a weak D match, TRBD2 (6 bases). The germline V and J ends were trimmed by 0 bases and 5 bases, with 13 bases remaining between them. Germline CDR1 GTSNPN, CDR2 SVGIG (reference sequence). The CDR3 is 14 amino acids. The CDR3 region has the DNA TGTGCCTGGAGTGTCCCGGGAGCAGGCGAGACCCAGTACTTC. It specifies CAWSVPGAGETQYF.

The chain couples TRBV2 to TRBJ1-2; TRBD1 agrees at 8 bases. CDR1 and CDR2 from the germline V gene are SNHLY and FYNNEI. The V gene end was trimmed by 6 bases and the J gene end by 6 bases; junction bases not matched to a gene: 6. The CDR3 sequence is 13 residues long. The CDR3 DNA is TGTGCCAGCAGGTCGGGACAGGAAGATGGCTACACCTTC. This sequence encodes CASRSGQEDGYTF.

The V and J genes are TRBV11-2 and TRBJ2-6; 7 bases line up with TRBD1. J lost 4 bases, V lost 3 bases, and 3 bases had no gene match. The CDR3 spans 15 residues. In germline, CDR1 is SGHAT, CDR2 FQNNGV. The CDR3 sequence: CASSLTGSGANVLTF. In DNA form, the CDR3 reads TGTGCCAGCAGCTTGACAGGGTCAGGGGCCAACGTCCTGACTTTC.

CDR3: CASSRSPTDYVGYTF. The CDR3 DNA reads as TGCGCCAGCAGCCGGAGCCCGACGGACTATGTAGGCTACACCTTC. The gene calls are TRBV5-1 and TRBJ1-2; D ambiguous. From germline, CDR1 is SGHRS and CDR2 YFSETQ. CDR3 length equals 15 residues. The V gene lost 4 bases and the J gene lost 8 bases, with 21 bases spanning the gap.

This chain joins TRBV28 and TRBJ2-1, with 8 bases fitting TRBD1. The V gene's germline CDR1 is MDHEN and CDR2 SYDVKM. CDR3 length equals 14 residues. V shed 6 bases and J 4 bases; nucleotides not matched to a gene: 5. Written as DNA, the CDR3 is TGTGCCAGCAGGGACAGGGCGGGATACAATGAGCAGTTCTTC. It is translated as CASRDRAGYNEQFF.

CDR3 sequence reads: CASLAGAGELFF. In nucleotides, the CDR3 is TGTGCCAGCTTAGCGGGAGCCGGGGAGCTGTTTTTT. The chain couples TRBV19 to TRBJ2-2, with 9 bases lining up with TRBD2. J was trimmed by 6 bases and V by 9 bases; bases with no gene match: 2. This CDR3 comprises 12 residues. The germline V gene encodes CDR1 LNHDA and CDR2 SQIVND (reference sequence).

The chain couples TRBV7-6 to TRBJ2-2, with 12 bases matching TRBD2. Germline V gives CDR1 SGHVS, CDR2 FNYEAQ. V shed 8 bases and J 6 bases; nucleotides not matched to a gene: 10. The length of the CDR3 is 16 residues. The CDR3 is CASRPTSGRGAGELFF. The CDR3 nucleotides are TGTGCCAGCCGCCCGACTAGCGGGAGAGGCGCCGGGGAGCTGTTTTTT.

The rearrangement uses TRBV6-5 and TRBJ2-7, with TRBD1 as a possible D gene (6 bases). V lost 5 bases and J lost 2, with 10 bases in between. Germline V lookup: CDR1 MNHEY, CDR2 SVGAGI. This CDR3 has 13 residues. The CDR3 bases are TGTGCCAGCAGTCTTACAGGGACCTACGAGCAGTACTTC. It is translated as CASSLTGTYEQYF.

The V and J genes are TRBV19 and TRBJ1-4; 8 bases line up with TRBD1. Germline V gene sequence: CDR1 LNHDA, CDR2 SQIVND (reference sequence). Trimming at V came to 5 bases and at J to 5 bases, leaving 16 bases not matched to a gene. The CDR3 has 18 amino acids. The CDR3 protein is CASSFSIGTGIENEKLFF. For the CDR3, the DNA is TGTGCCAGTAGTTTCTCGATTGGGACAGGTATCGAAAATGAAAAACTGTTTTTT.

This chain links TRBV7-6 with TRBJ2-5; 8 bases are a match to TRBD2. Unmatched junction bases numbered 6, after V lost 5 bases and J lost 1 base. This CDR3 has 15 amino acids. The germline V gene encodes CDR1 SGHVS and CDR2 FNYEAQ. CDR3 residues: CASSDYREGQETQYF. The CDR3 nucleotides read TGTGCCAGCAGCGACTACCGGGAGGGCCAAGAGACCCAGTACTTC.

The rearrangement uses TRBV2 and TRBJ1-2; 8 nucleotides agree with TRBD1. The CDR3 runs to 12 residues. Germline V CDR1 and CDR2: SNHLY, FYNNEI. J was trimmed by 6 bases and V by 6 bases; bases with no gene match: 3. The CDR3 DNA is TGTGCCAGCAGCGCGGACAGGGATGGCTACACCTTC. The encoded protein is CASSADRDGYTF. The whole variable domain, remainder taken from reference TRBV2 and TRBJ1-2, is EPEVTQTPSHQVTQMGQEVILRCVPISNHLYFYWYRQILGQKVEFLVSFYNNEISEKSEIFDDQFSVERPDGSNFTLKIRSTKLEDSAMYFCASSADRDGYTFGSGTRLTVV.

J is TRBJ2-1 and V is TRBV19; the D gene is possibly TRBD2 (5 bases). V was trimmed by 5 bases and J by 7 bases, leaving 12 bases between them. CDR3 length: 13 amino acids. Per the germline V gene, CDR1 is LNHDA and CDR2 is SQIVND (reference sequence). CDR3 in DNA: TGTGCCAGTAGTTGGCTAGGCGGGAATGAGCAGTTCTTC. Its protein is CASSWLGGNEQFF.

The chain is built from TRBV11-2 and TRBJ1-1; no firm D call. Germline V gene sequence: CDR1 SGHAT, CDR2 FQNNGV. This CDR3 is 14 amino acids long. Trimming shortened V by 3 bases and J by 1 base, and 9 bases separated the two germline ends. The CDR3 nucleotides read TGTGCCAGCAGCTTTAGATCGGGGAACACTGAAGCTTTCTTT. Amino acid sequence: CASSFRSGNTEAFF.

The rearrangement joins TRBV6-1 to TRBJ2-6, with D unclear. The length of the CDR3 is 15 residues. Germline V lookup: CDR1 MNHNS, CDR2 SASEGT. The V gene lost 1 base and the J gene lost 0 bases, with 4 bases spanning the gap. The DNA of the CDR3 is TGTGCCAGCAGTGAAGACAACTCTGGGGCCAACGTCCTGACTTTC. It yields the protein CASSEDNSGANVLTF.